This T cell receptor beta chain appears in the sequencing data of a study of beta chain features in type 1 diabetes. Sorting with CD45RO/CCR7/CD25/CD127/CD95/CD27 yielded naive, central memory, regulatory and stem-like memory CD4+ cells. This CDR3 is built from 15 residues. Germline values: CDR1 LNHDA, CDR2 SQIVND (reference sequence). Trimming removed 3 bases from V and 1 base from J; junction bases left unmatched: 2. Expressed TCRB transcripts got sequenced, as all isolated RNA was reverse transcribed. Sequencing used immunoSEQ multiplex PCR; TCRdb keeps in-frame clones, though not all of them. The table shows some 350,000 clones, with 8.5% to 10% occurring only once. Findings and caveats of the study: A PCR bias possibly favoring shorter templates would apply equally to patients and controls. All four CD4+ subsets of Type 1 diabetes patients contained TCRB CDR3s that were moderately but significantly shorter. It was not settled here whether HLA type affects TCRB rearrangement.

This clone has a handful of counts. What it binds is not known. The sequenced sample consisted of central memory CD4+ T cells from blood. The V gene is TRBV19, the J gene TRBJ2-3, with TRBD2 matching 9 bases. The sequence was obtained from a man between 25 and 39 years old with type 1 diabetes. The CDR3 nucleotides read TGTGCCAGTAGTATTAGCGGGAGAGGCACAGATACGCAGTATTTT. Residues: CASSISGRGTDTQYF.